Presented here are 15 T cell receptor beta chains from one specimen sequenced in a study of blood T cell repertoires in COVID-19. This table comes from immunoSEQ multiplex PCR, and its TCRdb copy is limited to in-frame clones, with some not included. The sample lists about 310,000 clones; approximately 88% were seen once. Sequenced input: PBMCs or T cells enriched from blood (not recorded which). The receptors come from a woman in her late teens or twenties who had recovered from COVID-19.

This rearrangement joins TRBV28 to TRBJ1-1; TRBD1 matches 7 bases. CDR3 length: 16 residues. Germline V lookup: CDR1 MDHEN, CDR2 SYDVKM. CDR3 protein: CAIYSPRQGLNTEAFF. The CDR3 nucleotides read TGTGCGATATATTCCCCTCGACAGGGCCTGAACACTGAAGCTTTCTTT.

This chain joins TRBV7-2 and TRBJ2-1, with D maybe TRBD2 (6 bases). This CDR3 contains 18 residues. Germline CDR1 and CDR2: SGHTA and FQGNSA. The V gene lost 1 base and the J gene lost 7 bases, with 23 bases spanning the gap. CDR3 coding DNA: TGTGCCAGCAGCTTAGTTTGGCGGCTTAGCGGTTTAACGAATGAGCAGTTCTTC. Encoded protein: CASSLVWRLSGLTNEQFF.

In its sample, this clone was seen many times. The CDR3 DNA is TGTGCCAGCAGTGACCGGACTAGCACCTACGAGCAGTACTTC. Residues: CASSDRTSTYEQYF. The chain is built from TRBV2 and TRBJ2-7; 8 positions agree with TRBD2. CDR3 size: 14 residues. V trimming: 3 bases; J trimming: 2 bases; junction bases outside the gene matches: 3. Germline CDR1 is SNHLY and CDR2 is FYNNEI.

The gene calls are TRBV5-1 and TRBJ1-6; maybe TRBD1 (5 bases). From germline, CDR1 is SGHRS and CDR2 YFSETQ. The CDR3 consists of 14 residues. Trimming cost V 4 bases and J 9 bases, with 14 bases left between them. The CDR3 is CASSPGGVRSPLHF. In DNA form, the CDR3 reads TGCGCCAGCAGCCCCGGGGGGGTACGTTCACCCCTCCACTTT.

This clone was seen just once. The V and J genes are TRBV5-1 and TRBJ2-3; 9 bases line up with TRBD2. Germline CDR1 reads SGHRS; CDR2 reads YFSETQ. V shed 2 bases and J 4 bases; nucleotides not matched to a gene: 8. This CDR3 is built from 16 residues. CDR3 sequence (DNA): TGCGCCAGCAGCTTTACAGCGGGAGGACCGGCAGATACGCAGTATTTT. Translation gives CASSFTAGGPADTQYF.

J is TRBJ2-1 and V is TRBV9; 8 bases are shared with TRBD2. The V and J ends lost 4 bases and 4 bases, in that order; junction bases with no gene match: 7. Germline V gives CDR1 SGDLS, CDR2 YYNGEE. The CDR3 consists of 15 residues. The CDR3 nucleotides read TGTGCCAGCAGCCCCTACCCGGGGGGGTACAATGAGCAGTTCTTC. This codes for CASSPYPGGYNEQFF. The variable domain in full, with the rest retrieved from reference TRBV9 and TRBJ2-1, is DSGVTQTPKHLITATGQRVTLRCSPRSGDLSVYWYQQSLDQGLQFLIQYYNGEERAKGNILERFSAQQFPDLHSELNLSSLELGDSALYFCASSPYPGGYNEQFFGPGTRLTVL.

This chain connects TRBV3-1 (or the pseudogene TRBV3-2) to TRBJ2-5, with 9 bases lining up with TRBD2. With 4 bases clipped from V and 3 bases from J, the junction kept 12 bases outside the gene matches. The V gene's germline CDR1 is LGHDT and CDR2 YNNKEL (reference sequence). There are 17 residues in the CDR3. CDR3 amino acids: CASSPLRGGRAEETQYF. The CDR3 nucleotides are TGTGCCAGCAGCCCCCTCAGGGGCGGGAGGGCCGAAGAGACCCAGTACTTC.

V and J are TRBV28 and TRBJ2-7, with 11 bases fitting TRBD1. In germline, CDR1 is MDHEN, CDR2 SYDVKM. The CDR3 runs to 15 residues. With 4 bases clipped from V and 3 bases from J, the junction kept 5 bases outside the gene matches. CDR3 sequence (DNA): TGTGCCAGCAGTTCGGCCGGGACAGGGGGCTACGAGCAGTACTTC. It translates to CASSSAGTGGYEQYF.

This chain connects TRBV30 to TRBJ2-5, with a possible D match to TRBD1 (5 bases). Per germline, CDR1 GTSNPN and CDR2 SVGIG (reference sequence). There are 12 residues in the CDR3. Between the trimmed V and J ends, which lost 5 bases and 3 bases, there was a span of 10 bases. CDR3 in amino acids: CAWDTGEETQYF. In DNA, the CDR3 is TGTGCCTGGGATACAGGAGAAGAGACCCAGTACTTC.

The chain joins TRBV5-1 to TRBJ2-3; TRBD2 matches 9 bases. The CDR3 spans 17 residues. Germline V gene data show CDR1 as SGHRS and CDR2 as YFSETQ. V shed 1 base, J shed 4 bases, and the junction held 10 bases outside the gene matches. The CDR3 bases are TGCGCCAGCAGCTTGATTGGTGCGGGGGGGCGGTCAGATACGCAGTATTTT. Translating it yields CASSLIGAGGRSDTQYF.

In its sample, this clone was seen a few times. This chain links TRBV7-8 with TRBJ2-7, with 10 bases that match TRBD1. Looked up from germline, CDR1 is SGHVS and CDR2 is FQNEAQ. V dropped 5 bases and J dropped 4; count of bases not matched to a gene: 8. The CDR3 loop spans 15 amino acids. CDR3 sequence: CASSLWDRGEYEQYF. CDR3 DNA: TGTGCCAGCAGCCTTTGGGACAGGGGAGAATACGAGCAGTACTTC.

V is TRBV21-1 and J is TRBJ1-5; the table's D call TRBD1 went unverified against the DNA. TRBV21-1 is a pseudogene segment. The CDR3 has 17 amino acids. The CDR3 DNA follows: TGTGCCAGCAGCAAAAGGGGACAGGGCCTTAGCAATCAGCCCCAGCATTTT. Protein product: CASSKRGQGLSNQPQHF.

The chain combines TRBV7-2 with TRBJ1-2, with 7 bases that match TRBD1. Looked up from germline, CDR1 is SGHTA and CDR2 is FQGNSA. J was trimmed by 2 bases and V by 1 base; bases with no gene match: 10. CDR3 length equals 17 residues. The DNA of the CDR3 is TGTGCCAGCAGCTTAGGGAGAGAGGGGGCCATGAACTATGGCTACACCTTC. Translated: CASSLGREGAMNYGYTF. Full variable domain (outside the CDR3, taken from reference TRBV7-2 and TRBJ1-2): GAGVSQSPSNKVTEKGKDVELRCDPISGHTALYWYRQSLGQGLEFLIYFQGNSAPDKSGLPSDRFSAERTGGSVSTLTIQRTQQEDSAVYLCASSLGREGAMNYGYTFGSGTRLTVV.

The chain is built from TRBV7-2 and TRBJ1-3; 7 bases agree with TRBD1. The germline CDR1 and CDR2 sequences are SGHTA and FQGNSA. The CDR3 has 18 amino acids. J lost 1 base, V lost 5 bases, and 14 bases had no gene match. CDR3: CASSLKSGTVRSGNTIYF. The CDR3 coding sequence is TGTGCCAGCAGCCTAAAATCCGGGACAGTTCGTTCTGGAAACACCATATATTTT.

This clone was observed a handful of times. The CDR3 region has the DNA TGCGCCAGCAGCTTGCACTCTCCCGAAGACGAGCAGTACTTC. It codes for CASSLHSPEDEQYF. The chain is built from TRBV5-1 and TRBJ2-7, with D unresolved. Germline V gene lookup returns CDR1 SGHRS and CDR2 YFSETQ. The V end lost 1 base, the J end lost 5 bases, and 13 bases lay between the germline ends. There are 14 residues in the CDR3. The full variable domain, rest sourced from reference TRBV5-1 and TRBJ2-7, is KAGVTQTPRYLIKTRGQQVTLSCSPISGHRSVSWYQQTPGQGLQFLFEYFSETQRNKGNFPGRFSGRQFSNSRSEMNVSTLELGDSALYLCASSLHSPEDEQYFGPGTRLTVT.